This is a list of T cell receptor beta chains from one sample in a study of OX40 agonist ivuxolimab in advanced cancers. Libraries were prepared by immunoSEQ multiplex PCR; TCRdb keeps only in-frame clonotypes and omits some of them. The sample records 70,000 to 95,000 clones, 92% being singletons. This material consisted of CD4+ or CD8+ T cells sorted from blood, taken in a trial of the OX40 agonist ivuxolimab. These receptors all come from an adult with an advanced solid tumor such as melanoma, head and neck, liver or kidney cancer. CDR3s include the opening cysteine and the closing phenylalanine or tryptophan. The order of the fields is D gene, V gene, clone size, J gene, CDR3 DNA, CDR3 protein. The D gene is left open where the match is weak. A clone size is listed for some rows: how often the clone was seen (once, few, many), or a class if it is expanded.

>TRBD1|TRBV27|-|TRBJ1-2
TGTGCCAGCAGTTTCCTCCCTAGACAGGGGGATAGGTTTGGCTACACCTTC
CASSFLPRQGDRFGYTF
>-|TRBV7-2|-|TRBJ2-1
TGTGCCAGCAGGATCCCCGGGAGATCTGATGAGCAGTTCTTC
CASRIPGRSDEQFF
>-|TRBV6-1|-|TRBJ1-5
TGTGCCAGCAGTGAAAAGGGACGTGCAAATAGCAATCAGCCCCAGCATTTT
CASSEKGRANSNQPQHF
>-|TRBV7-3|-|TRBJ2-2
TGTGCCAGCAGCTTTGGGGGCACCGGGGAGCTGTTTTTT
CASSFGGTGELFF
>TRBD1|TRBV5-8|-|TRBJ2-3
TGTGCCAGCAGCCCAGGGGGACAGGGGAGCCCAGATACGCAGTATTTT
CASSPGGQGSPDTQYF
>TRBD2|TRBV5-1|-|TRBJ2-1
TGCGCCAGCAGCTTGGAACCGATTAGCGGGGGGGTCAATGAGCAGTTCTTC
CASSLEPISGGVNEQFF
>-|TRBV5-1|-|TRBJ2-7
TGCGCCAGCAGCCACGGGGATTTAGGGGTTCCCTACGAGCAGTACTTC
CASSHGDLGVPYEQYF
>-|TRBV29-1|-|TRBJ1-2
TGCAGCGTTGATGCGACCTCCCTGGGGGGCTACACCTTC
CSVDATSLGGYTF
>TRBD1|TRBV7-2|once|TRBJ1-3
TGTGCCAGCAGCTTTGAGACGACAGGGGGCTTTAGAAACACCATATATTTT
CASSFETTGGFRNTIYF
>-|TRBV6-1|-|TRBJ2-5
TGTGCCAGCAGTGAAAATGTCATTCGGGCTAGCTTTTCCGAGACCCAGTACTTC
CASSENVIRASFSETQYF
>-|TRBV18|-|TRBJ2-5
TGTGCCAGCTCACCTCTGGCCTTAGAGACCCAGTACTTC
CASSPLALETQYF
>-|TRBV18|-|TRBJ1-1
TGTGCCAGCTCACCACGGGGGGTGAACACTGAAGCTTTCTTT
CASSPRGVNTEAFF
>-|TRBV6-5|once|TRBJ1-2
TGTGCCAGCAGTGGGGCCTCGGGGGGCTACACCTTC
CASSGASGGYTF
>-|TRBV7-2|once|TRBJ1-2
TGTGCCAGCAGCCCCTCCCTGGGAGGCTACACCTTC
CASSPSLGGYTF
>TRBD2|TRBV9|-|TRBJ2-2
TGTGCCAGCAGCGTAGGGCTAGCGGGGGTATCAGGGGAGCTGTTTTTT
CASSVGLAGVSGELFF
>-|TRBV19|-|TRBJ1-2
TGTGCCAGTAGTACTCGACAGGTTAACTATGGCTACACCTTC
CASSTRQVNYGYTF
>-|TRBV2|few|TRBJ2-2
TGTGCCAGCAGCGGGACCCGGAACACCGGGGAGCTGTTTTTT
CASSGTRNTGELFF
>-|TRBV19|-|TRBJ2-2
TGTGCCAGTAGTATAGGCACAGTGAACACCGGGGAGCTGTTTTTT
CASSIGTVNTGELFF
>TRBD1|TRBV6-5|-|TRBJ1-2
TGTGCCAGCAGTGAACTCGGGACAGACTATGGCTACACCTTC
CASSELGTDYGYTF
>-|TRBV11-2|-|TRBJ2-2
TGTGCCAGCAGCTTAAATCCGGGAACTTCCACCGGGGAGCTGTTTTTT
CASSLNPGTSTGELFF
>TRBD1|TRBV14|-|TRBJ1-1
TGTGCCAGCAGCCAAGTCCCGGGACAGGGATTGAACACTGAAGCTTTCTTT
CASSQVPGQGLNTEAFF
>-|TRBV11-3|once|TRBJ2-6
TGTGCCAGCAGCTTAGATCTGGCTGGGGCCAACGTCCTGACTTTC
CASSLDLAGANVLTF
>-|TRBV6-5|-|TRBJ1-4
TGTGCCAGCAGTCCGCGGCTAGGGGGGGAAAAACTGTTTTTT
CASSPRLGGEKLFF
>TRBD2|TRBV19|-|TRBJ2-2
TGTGCCAGTAGTGCGGGATTACTAGCGGGGACCGGGGAGCTGTTTTTT
CASSAGLLAGTGELFF
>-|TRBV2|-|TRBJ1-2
TGTGCCAGCAGTCGGGGGGGCACTTCCTTCTACTATGGCTACACCTTC
CASSRGGTSFYYGYTF
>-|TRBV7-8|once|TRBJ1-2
TGTGCCAGCAGCTTAGCAAGGGGGGCCCTTAACTATGGCTACACCTTC
CASSLARGALNYGYTF
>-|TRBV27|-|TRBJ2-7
TGTGCCAGCAGTTTATCAGCCTATCTAGGTGCCGAGCAGTACTTC
CASSLSAYLGAEQYF
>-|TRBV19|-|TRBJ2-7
TGTGCCAGTAGTGCCGACAGACCGGGCGAGCAGTACTTC
CASSADRPGEQYF
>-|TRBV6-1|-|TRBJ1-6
TGTGCCAGCAGCCACAGGACGGAGCATTCACCCCTCCACTTT
CASSHRTEHSPLHF
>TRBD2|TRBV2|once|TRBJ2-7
TGTGCCAGCGCTGAAGGACTAGCGGCCTACGAGCAGTACTTC
CASAEGLAAYEQYF
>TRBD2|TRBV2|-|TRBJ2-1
TGTGCCAGCAGTCCGACTAGCGGGGGTCCCAGCGGGATCTTC
CASSPTSGGPSGIF
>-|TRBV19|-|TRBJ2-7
TGTGCCAGTAGTATCTTGGGGGCCTACGAGCAGTACTTC
CASSILGAYEQYF
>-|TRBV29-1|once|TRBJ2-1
TGCAGCGTATCTTTCGAAGAGGAGCAGTTCTTC
CSVSFEEEQFF
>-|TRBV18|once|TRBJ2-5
TGTGCCAGCTCACCATCGGCCTCCGCCGAGACCCAGTACTTC
CASSPSASAETQYF
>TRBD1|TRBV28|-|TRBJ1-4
TGTGCCAGCAGTCCCCGACAGGGGGCATTTCTAACTAATGAAAAACTGTTTTTT
CASSPRQGAFLTNEKLFF
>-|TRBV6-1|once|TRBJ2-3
TGTGCCAGCAGTGAATCTCGCGGCACAGATACGCAGTATTTT
CASSESRGTDTQYF
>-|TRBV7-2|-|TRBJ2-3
TGTGCCAGCAGCTTAGTCCGAGTAGATACGCAGTATTTT
CASSLVRVDTQYF
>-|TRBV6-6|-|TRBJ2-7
TGTGCCAGCAGTACCCTCTACGAGCAGTACTTC
CASSTLYEQYF
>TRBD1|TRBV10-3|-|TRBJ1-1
TGTGCCATCTCTGAAAGGGGGCGGGACACTGAAGCTTTCTTT
CAISERGRDTEAFF
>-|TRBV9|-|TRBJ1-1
TGTGCCAGCAGAAATAGGGGCGATCTCAGAGGGGCTTTCTTT
CASRNRGDLRGAFF
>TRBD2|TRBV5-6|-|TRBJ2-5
TGTGCCAGCAGCTTCAATAGCGGGAGGGAGACCCAGTACTTC
CASSFNSGRETQYF
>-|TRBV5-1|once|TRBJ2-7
TGCGCCAGCAGCTCCACGGGACCGAGTGTCGAGCAGTACTTC
CASSSTGPSVEQYF
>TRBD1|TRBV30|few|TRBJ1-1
TGTGCCTGGAGTGTTGGGACAGGGAACACTGAAGCTTTCTTT
CAWSVGTGNTEAFF
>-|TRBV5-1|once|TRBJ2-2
TGCGCCAGCAGCTTGTTGGGCGCCGGGGAGCTGTTTTTT
CASSLLGAGELFF
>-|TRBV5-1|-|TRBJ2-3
TGCGCCAGCAGCTTGGGGGCTGGGAGTCAGCTCACAGATACGCAGTATTTT
CASSLGAGSQLTDTQYF
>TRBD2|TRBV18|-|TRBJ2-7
TGTGCCAGCTCACGCCTCGCGACTAGCGGGGGGGCCATTGTCGAGCAGTACTTC
CASSRLATSGGAIVEQYF
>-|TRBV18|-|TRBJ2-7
TGTGCCAGCTCACCAGGGGACCCGAGCTCCTACGAGCAGTACTTC
CASSPGDPSSYEQYF
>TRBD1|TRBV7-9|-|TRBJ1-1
TGTGCCAGCGACAGGGCGATGAACACTGAAGCTTTCTTT
CASDRAMNTEAFF
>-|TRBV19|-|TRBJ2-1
TGTGCCAGTAGTATACCGCTATCGAGCGGGCCCCACCTTGGAGATGAGCAGTTCTTC
CASSIPLSSGPHLGDEQFF
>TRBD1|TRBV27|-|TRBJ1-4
TGTGCCAGCAGTTCAACAGGGGCCCACAATGAAAAACTGTTTTTT
CASSSTGAHNEKLFF
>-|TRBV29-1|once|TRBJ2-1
TGCAGCGTTGATCGAGGTGATGAGCAGTTCTTC
CSVDRGDEQFF
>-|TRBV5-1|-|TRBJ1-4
TGCGCCAGCAGCTTGTCGGTGTCTGGTAATGAAAAACTGTTTTTT
CASSLSVSGNEKLFF
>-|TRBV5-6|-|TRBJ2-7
TGTGCCAGCAGCTTGGTTACAGGAGCCTACGAGCAGTACTTC
CASSLVTGAYEQYF
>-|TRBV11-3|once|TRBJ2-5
TGTGCCAGCAGCTTTGGCAGGGGAACGACCCAGTACTTC
CASSFGRGTTQYF